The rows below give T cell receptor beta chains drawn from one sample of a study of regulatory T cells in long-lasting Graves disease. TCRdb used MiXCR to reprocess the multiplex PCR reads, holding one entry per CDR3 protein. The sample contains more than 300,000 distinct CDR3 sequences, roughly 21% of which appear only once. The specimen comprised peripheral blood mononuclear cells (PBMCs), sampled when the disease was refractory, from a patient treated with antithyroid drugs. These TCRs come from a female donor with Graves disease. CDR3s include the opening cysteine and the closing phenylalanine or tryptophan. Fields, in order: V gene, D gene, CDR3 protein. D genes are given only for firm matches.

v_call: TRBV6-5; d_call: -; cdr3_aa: CASSYRRGSEAFF
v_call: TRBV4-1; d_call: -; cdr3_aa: CASSQGPDMNTEAFF
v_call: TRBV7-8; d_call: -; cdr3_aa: CASSLDPVLYGYTF
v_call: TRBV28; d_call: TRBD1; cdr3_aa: CASSGTGVMNTEAFF
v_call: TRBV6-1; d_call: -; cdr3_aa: CASSEAKGVTEAFF
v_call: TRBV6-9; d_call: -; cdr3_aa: CASSYDRKAFF
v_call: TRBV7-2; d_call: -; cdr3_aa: CASSSTGSDYGYTF
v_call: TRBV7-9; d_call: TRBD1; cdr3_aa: CASSSSGTGKNQPQHF
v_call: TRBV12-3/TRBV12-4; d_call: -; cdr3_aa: CASSLEFTDTQYF
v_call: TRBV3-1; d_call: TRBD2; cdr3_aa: CASSPGLAGIQETQYF
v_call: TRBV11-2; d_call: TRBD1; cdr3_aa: CASRDRGKLMNTEAFF
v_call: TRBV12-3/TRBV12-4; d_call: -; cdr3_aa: CASSRLGAGSYEQYF
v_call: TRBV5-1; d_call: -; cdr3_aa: CASSLVGANNYEQYF
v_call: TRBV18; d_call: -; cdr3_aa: CASSPVTNEQFF
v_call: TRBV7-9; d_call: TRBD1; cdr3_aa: CASSPRDRGLETQYF
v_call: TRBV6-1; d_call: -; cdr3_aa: CASGVGGGSSYEQYF
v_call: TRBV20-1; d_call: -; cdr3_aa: CSASLVGVQGSGTQYF
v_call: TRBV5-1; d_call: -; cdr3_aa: CASRSQGGGETQYF
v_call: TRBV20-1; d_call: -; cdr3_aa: CSARGGGAKRMYEQYF
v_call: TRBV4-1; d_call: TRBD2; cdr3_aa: CASSQNGGSLADEQYF
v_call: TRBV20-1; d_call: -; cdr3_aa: CSAPRNGVREKLFF
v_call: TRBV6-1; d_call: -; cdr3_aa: CASGSLWSGAEAFF
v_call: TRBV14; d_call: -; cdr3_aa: CASSLPGVETQYF
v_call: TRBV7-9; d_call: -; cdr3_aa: CAITVDSGELFF
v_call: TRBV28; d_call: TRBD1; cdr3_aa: CASRSDRGRTGELFF
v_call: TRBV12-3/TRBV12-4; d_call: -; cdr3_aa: CASSFEGDTEAFF
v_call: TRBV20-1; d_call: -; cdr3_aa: CSARRAYEQYF
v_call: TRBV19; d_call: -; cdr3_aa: CASSMGHLSYEQYF
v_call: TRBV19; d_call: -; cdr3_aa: CASNRGANTGELFF
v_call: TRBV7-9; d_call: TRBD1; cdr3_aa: CASSLTGGRRVTEAFF
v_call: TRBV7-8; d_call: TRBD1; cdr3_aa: CASSSRDRGTHEQYF
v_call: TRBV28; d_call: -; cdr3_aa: CASSLESANQPQHF
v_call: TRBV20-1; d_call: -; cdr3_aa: CSARDMGRVEQYF
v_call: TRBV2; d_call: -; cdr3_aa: CASGLRVTEAFF
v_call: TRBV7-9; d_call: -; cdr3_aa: CASSQDGRGSNQPQHF
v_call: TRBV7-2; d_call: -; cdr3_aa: CASSLGDRASSPLHF
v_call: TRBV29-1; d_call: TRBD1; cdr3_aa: CSAVRDSEAFF
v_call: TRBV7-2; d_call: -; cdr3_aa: CASSLVWGGETQYF
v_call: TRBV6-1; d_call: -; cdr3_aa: CASSALGPAPQHF
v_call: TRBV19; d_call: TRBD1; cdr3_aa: CASSRDRYQPQHF